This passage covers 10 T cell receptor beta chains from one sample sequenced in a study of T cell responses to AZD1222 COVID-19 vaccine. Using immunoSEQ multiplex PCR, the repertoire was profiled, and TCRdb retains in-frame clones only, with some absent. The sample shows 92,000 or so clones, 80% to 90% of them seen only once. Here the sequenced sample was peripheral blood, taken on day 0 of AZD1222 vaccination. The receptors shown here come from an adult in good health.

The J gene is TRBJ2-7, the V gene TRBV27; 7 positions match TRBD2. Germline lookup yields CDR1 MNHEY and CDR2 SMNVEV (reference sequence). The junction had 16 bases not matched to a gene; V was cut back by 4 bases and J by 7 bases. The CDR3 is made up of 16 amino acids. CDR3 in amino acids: CASSSLQPRGVSEQYF. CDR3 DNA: TGTGCCAGCAGTTCTCTCCAACCCCGGGGGGTGTCTGAGCAGTACTTC.

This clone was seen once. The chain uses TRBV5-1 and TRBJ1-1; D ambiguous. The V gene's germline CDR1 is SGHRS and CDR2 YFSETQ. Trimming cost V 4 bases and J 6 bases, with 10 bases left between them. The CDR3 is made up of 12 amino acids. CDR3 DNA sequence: TGCGCCAGCAGCGTGGTTGGCGCTGAAGCTTTCTTT. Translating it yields CASSVVGAEAFF. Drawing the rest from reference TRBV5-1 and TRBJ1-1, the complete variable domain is KAGVTQTPRYLIKTRGQQVTLSCSPISGHRSVSWYQQTPGQGLQFLFEYFSETQRNKGNFPGRFSGRQFSNSRSEMNVSTLELGDSALYLCASSVVGAEAFFGQGTRLTVV.

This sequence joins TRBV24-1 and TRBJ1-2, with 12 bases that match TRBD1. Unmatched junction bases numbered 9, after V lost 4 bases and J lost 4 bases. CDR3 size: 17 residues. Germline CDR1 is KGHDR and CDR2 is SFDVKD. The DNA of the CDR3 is TGTGCCACCAGTGAGCCCCCCGGGACAGGGGGCTCCTATGGCTACACCTTC. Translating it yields CATSEPPGTGGSYGYTF.

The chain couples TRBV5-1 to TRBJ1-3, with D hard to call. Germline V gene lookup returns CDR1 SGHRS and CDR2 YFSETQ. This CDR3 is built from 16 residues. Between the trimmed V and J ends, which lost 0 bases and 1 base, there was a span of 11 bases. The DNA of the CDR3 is TGCGCCAGCAGCTTGGAAGTAAACTGGTCTGGAAACACCATATATTTT. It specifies CASSLEVNWSGNTIYF.

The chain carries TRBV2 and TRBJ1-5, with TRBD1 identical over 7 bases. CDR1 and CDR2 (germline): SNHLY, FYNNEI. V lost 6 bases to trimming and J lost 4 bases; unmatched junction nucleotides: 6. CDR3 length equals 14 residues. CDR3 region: CASRETGLNQPQHF. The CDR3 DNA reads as TGTGCCAGCAGAGAGACAGGGTTAAATCAGCCCCAGCATTTT.

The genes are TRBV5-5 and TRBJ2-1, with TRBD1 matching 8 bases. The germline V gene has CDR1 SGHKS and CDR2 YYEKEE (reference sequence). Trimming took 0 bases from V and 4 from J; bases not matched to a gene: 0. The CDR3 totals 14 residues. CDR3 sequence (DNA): TGTGCCAGCAGCTTGGGACAGGGGTACAATGAGCAGTTCTTC. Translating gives CASSLGQGYNEQFF.

CDR3: CASRYSNYGYTF. For the CDR3, the DNA is TGTGCCAGTAGATATAGCAACTATGGCTACACCTTC. This sequence joins TRBV3-1 (or the pseudogene TRBV3-2) and TRBJ1-2; D is unresolved. CDR3 size: 12 residues. CDR1 is LGHDT, CDR2 YNNKEL, per germline (reference sequence). Trimming pared 9 bases from V and 2 bases from J, leaving 10 bases between.

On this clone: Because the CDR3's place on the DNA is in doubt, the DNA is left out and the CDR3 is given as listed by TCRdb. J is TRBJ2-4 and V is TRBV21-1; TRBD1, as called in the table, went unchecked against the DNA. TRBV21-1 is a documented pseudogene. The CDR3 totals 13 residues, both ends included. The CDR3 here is CASSRVGTGIQYF.

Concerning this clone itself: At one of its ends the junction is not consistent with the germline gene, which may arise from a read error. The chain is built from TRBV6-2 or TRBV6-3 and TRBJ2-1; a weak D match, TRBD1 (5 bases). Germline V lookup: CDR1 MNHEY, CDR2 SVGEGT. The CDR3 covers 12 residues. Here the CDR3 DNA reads TGTGCCAGCAGTTCATCGGTGGGGCAGGTGATCTTC. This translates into CASSSSVGQVIF.

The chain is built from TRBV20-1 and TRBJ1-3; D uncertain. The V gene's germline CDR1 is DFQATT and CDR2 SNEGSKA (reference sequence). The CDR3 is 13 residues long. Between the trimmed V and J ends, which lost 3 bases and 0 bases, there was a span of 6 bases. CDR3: CSASWGSGNTIYF. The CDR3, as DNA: TGCAGTGCTAGTTGGGGCTCTGGAAACACCATATATTTT.